Each of the 32 T cell receptor beta chains below was sequenced from the same sample in a study of beta chain features in type 1 diabetes. Every bit of the isolated RNA underwent reverse transcription, so sequencing read expressed TCRB transcripts. This table comes from immunoSEQ multiplex PCR, and its TCRdb copy is limited to in-frame clones, with some not included. The data show a few hundred thousand clones, roughly 22% seen once. No antigen is known for these receptors. General study results and limits: Across all four CD4+ subsets, people with type 1 diabetes showed modestly shorter TCRB CDR3s.

The specimen was naive CD4+ T cells from blood. These receptors all stem from a woman aged 40 to 50 with type 1 diabetes.

The CDR3 is CASSLGRGSDTQYF. The CDR3 bases are TGTGCCAGCAGCTTAGGCAGGGGATCAGATACGCAGTATTTT. The V call is TRBV7-3, the J call TRBJ2-3; D might be TRBD1 (6 bases). Germline CDR1 reads SGHTA; CDR2 reads FQGTGA. The CDR3 loop spans 14 amino acids. Trimming removed 2 bases at V and 4 bases at J, with 10 bases between.

The V and J genes are TRBV23-1 and TRBJ1-2; D gene uncertain. TRBV23-1 is labeled an ORF, and its function is uncertain. V was pared by 1 base and J by 6 bases, with 3 bases between. This CDR3 has 11 residues. CDR3 protein: CASSQFNGYTF. The DNA for the CDR3 is TGCGCCAGCAGTCAATTTAATGGCTACACCTTC.

The chain recombines TRBV28 with TRBJ2-5; no reliable D call. Germline-derived CDR1 and CDR2 are MDHEN and SYDVKM. V lost 1 base to trimming and J lost 5 bases, with 5 bases between them. CDR3 length: 12 amino acids. CDR3 coding DNA: TGTGCCAGCAGTTTATACGGGGAGACCCAGTACTTC. Its protein product is CASSLYGETQYF. Variable domain in full (rest from reference TRBV28 and TRBJ2-5): DVKVTQSSRYLVKRTGEKVFLECVQDMDHENMFWYRQDPGLGLRLIYFSYDVKMKEKGDIPEGYSVSREKKERFSLILESASTNQTSMYLCASSLYGETQYFGPGTRLLVL.

This clone has more than one count but fewer than ten. The chain links TRBV4-3 to TRBJ2-3; 7 bases agree with TRBD2. Germline CDR1 is LGHNA and CDR2 is YSLEER. V dropped 1 base and J dropped 4; count of bases not matched to a gene: 11. The CDR3 runs to 17 residues. CDR3 sequence (DNA): TGCGCCAGCAGCCAAGGGGGTCGCGGGAGTCGGGCAGATACGCAGTATTTT. Translating it yields CASSQGGRGSRADTQYF.

The J gene is TRBJ1-2, the V gene TRBV4-3, with a tentative D call TRBD1 (5 bases). Trimming took 1 base from V and 6 from J, leaving 9 bases between them. The CDR3 runs to 13 residues. Germline V gives CDR1 LGHNA, CDR2 YSLEER. CDR3 in amino acids: CASSQGIGDGYTF. CDR3 DNA sequence: TGCGCCAGCAGCCAAGGTATAGGGGATGGCTACACCTTC.

CDR3 DNA: TGTGCCAGCAACCCGCGCTGGGGAGGGCGGGAGACCCAGTACTTC. Residues: CASNPRWGGRETQYF. The V and J genes are TRBV27 and TRBJ2-5; TRBD2 aligns across 7 bases. J gave up 5 bases and V 7 bases, and 13 bases lay outside the gene matches. The CDR3 length is 15 residues. Germline V CDR1 and CDR2: MNHEY, SMNVEV (reference sequence).

The count of this clone is one. The chain recombines TRBV9 with TRBJ2-7; TRBD2 matches at 15 bases. The junction had 1 base not matched to a gene; V was cut back by 4 bases and J by 5 bases. The CDR3 contains 14 residues. Germline V gives CDR1 SGDLS, CDR2 YYNGEE. DNA of the CDR3: TGTGCCAGCAGCCGGACTAGCGGGAGGGACGAGCAGTACTTC. This translates into CASSRTSGRDEQYF.

The chain is built from TRBV4-1 and TRBJ2-1; 7 bases align to TRBD1. The V and J ends lost 0 bases and 0 bases, in that order; junction bases with no gene match: 8. This CDR3 spans 18 amino acids. Germline values: CDR1 MGHRA, CDR2 YSYEKL. The CDR3 is CASSQEGQSLSSYNEQFF. CDR3 nucleotides: TGCGCCAGCAGCCAAGAGGGACAGTCCTTAAGCTCCTACAATGAGCAGTTCTTC.

The gene calls are TRBV11-2 and TRBJ1-1; 10 bases are shared with TRBD1. Losses at the gene ends were 4 bases for V and 1 base for J; bases not matched to a gene: 0. Germline V gene lookup returns CDR1 SGHAT and CDR2 FQNNGV. The CDR3 extends over 14 amino acids. Here the CDR3 DNA reads TGTGCCAGCAGCTGGGACAGGGGGAACACTGAAGCTTTCTTT. Translation gives CASSWDRGNTEAFF.

The gene calls are TRBV5-1 and TRBJ2-1; 11 nucleotides align to TRBD2. Trimming at V came to 5 bases and at J to 2 bases, leaving 6 bases not matched to a gene. CDR1 SGHRS and CDR2 YFSETQ come from the germline V gene. The CDR3 runs to 16 residues. CDR3 sequence: CASSASGGSPYNEQFF. The DNA of the CDR3 is TGCGCCAGCAGTGCTAGCGGGGGGTCCCCCTACAATGAGCAGTTCTTC.

This clone was seen only a few times. The chain recombines TRBV5-4 with TRBJ1-5, with 8 positions matching TRBD1. Germline V gene sequence: CDR1 SGHNT, CDR2 YYREEE (reference sequence). V shed 4 bases and J 4 bases; nucleotides not matched to a gene: 1. CDR3 length equals 13 residues. Here the CDR3 reads CASSRDRNQPQHF. In DNA, the CDR3 is TGTGCCAGCAGCAGGGACAGGAATCAGCCCCAGCATTTT.

This chain joins TRBV4-2 and TRBJ1-3, with D perhaps TRBD1 (5 bases). Per germline, CDR1 LGHNA and CDR2 YNFKEQ. The CDR3 sequence is 16 residues long. Trimming removed 0 bases at V and 0 bases at J, with 9 bases between. The CDR3 DNA sequence: TGTGCCAGCAGCCAAGATGGGGCCTTCTCTGGAAACACCATATATTTT. This translates into CASSQDGAFSGNTIYF.

This clone was observed a few times. V gene TRBV5-1 combines with J gene TRBJ2-5; D is possibly TRBD2 (5 bases). Trimming removed 6 bases from V and 3 bases from J, with 18 bases in between. The germline CDR1 and CDR2 sequences are SGHRS and YFSETQ. The CDR3 is made up of 15 amino acids. In DNA form, the CDR3 reads TGCGCCAGCACCACCGGACGGGGAACCGAAGAGACCCAGTACTTC. Encoded protein: CASTTGRGTEETQYF.

This clone was found a few times. The chain recombines TRBV29-1 with TRBJ1-2, with D perhaps matching TRBD1 (6 bases). The germline V gene has CDR1 SQVTM and CDR2 ANQGSEA. V was clipped by 6 bases and J by 3 bases, with 14 bases between them. The CDR3 has 13 amino acids. CDR3 in DNA: TGCAGCGTCTCCGGACAGCTCGACTATGGCTACACCTTC. Residues: CSVSGQLDYGYTF.

This clone was seen more than once but under ten times. The rearrangement uses TRBV6-5 and TRBJ2-5; TRBD2 aligns across 7 bases. The trim removed 7 bases at V and 5 bases at J, leaving 13 bases unmatched. The CDR3 runs to 15 residues. Germline CDR1 MNHEY, CDR2 SVGAGI. The CDR3 is CASTLGRGLYETQYF. The CDR3, as DNA: TGTGCCAGCACCTTGGGGAGGGGACTATATGAGACCCAGTACTTC.

This clone showed up just a few times. The rearrangement links TRBV25-1 to TRBJ2-5; a weak D match, TRBD1 (5 bases). CDR1 and CDR2 (germline): MGHDK, SYGVNS. This CDR3 comprises 16 residues. The V gene lost 3 bases and the J gene lost 0 bases, with 14 bases spanning the gap. CDR3 amino acids: CASSEGSGLYQETQYF. The DNA for the CDR3 is TGTGCCAGCAGTGAGGGGTCAGGGCTCTACCAAGAGACCCAGTACTTC.

V gene TRBV7-3 combines with J gene TRBJ2-6, with no clear D. Deletions cut 1 base from V and 2 bases from J, with 6 bases between. This CDR3 has 15 residues. The V gene's germline CDR1 is SGHTA and CDR2 FQGTGA. In DNA, the CDR3 is TGTGCCAGCAGCTTAAATCCTGCTGGGGCCAACGTCCTGACTTTC. As protein: CASSLNPAGANVLTF.

Only a few counts were recorded for this clone. The chain uses TRBV28 and TRBJ2-3; 10 bases are a match to TRBD1. The V and J ends lost 6 bases and 2 bases, in that order; junction bases with no gene match: 2. CDR3 length: 14 residues. Germline CDR1 reads MDHEN; CDR2 reads SYDVKM. This CDR3 reads CASSGTGATDTQYF. The DNA for the CDR3 is TGTGCCAGCAGCGGGACAGGGGCCACAGATACGCAGTATTTT.

The table lists this clone with a few counts. This sequence joins TRBV5-4 and TRBJ2-1; 7 nucleotides line up with TRBD1. The germline gives CDR1 SGHNT, CDR2 YYREEE (reference sequence). The CDR3 totals 14 residues. Losses at the gene ends were 0 bases for V and 6 bases for J; bases not matched to a gene: 3. In DNA, the CDR3 is TGTGCCAGCAGCTTGGTGACAGGGCTCAATGAGCAGTTCTTC. Its protein is CASSLVTGLNEQFF.

V gene TRBV10-3 combines with J gene TRBJ1-2; 8 nucleotides align to TRBD1. The CDR3 loop spans 14 amino acids. The J segment lost 6 bases and the V segment lost 6 bases, leaving 9 bases of the junction unmatched. The germline V gene has CDR1 ENHRY and CDR2 SYGVKD. The CDR3 coding sequence is TGTGCCATCAGGGGGACAGGTGAGAGGGATGGCTACACCTTC. Translated, it gives CAIRGTGERDGYTF.

This clone was counted between two and nine times. In DNA, the CDR3 is TGTGCCAGCAGACGGACATCCCCAGAGACCCAGTACTTC. This sequence encodes CASRRTSPETQYF. This rearrangement joins TRBV6-5 to TRBJ2-5, with D maybe TRBD1 (5 bases). Germline assignment: CDR1 MNHEY and CDR2 SVGAGI. The CDR3 is made up of 13 amino acids. With 6 bases removed from V and 4 bases from J, the gap between germline ends came to 12 bases.

This chain connects TRBV29-1 to TRBJ2-1, with 11 bases fitting TRBD2. Unmatched junction bases numbered 6, after V lost 2 bases and J lost 6 bases. Germline lookup yields CDR1 SQVTM and CDR2 ANQGSEA. The CDR3 runs to 15 residues. CDR3 DNA sequence: TGCAGCGTTGAACGGGGACTAGCGGTTTCCAATGAGCAGTTCTTC. It specifies CSVERGLAVSNEQFF.

V is TRBV30 and J is TRBJ2-5, with D tentatively TRBD1 (5 bases). V shed 5 bases and J shed 6 bases, with 13 bases lying between them. This CDR3 region has 12 residues. Germline-derived CDR1 and CDR2 are GTSNPN and SVGIG (reference sequence). The CDR3 here is CAWGAPVQTQYF. The CDR3 DNA reads as TGTGCCTGGGGGGCCCCGGTACAGACCCAGTACTTC.

This chain's CDR3 is CASGLTGASSDTQYF. The CDR3 region has the DNA TGTGCTAGTGGTTTGACAGGGGCCTCCAGCGATACGCAGTATTTT. V gene TRBV12-5 combines with J gene TRBJ2-3; the match to TRBD1 covers 7 bases. CDR3 length: 15 amino acids. The germline V gene encodes CDR1 LGHNT and CDR2 FRNRAP. J was trimmed by 6 bases and V by 2 bases; bases with no gene match: 8.

This clone has a handful of counts. This chain links TRBV29-1 with TRBJ1-2; D call uncertain. This CDR3 comprises 14 residues. Germline assignment: CDR1 SQVTM and CDR2 ANQGSEA. The V end lost 2 bases, the J end lost 0 bases, and 10 bases lay between the germline ends. This CDR3 is CSVERRLANYGYTF. The CDR3 DNA reads TGCAGCGTTGAACGACGGCTAGCTAACTATGGCTACACCTTC.

The chain couples TRBV25-1 to TRBJ1-1; possibly TRBD1 for D (6 bases). V gave up 3 bases and J gave up 0 bases, with 11 bases separating them. In germline, CDR1 is MGHDK, CDR2 SYGVNS. This CDR3 comprises 15 residues. The CDR3 here is CASSDRQDMNTEAFF. The CDR3 nucleotides are TGTGCCAGCAGTGATCGACAGGATATGAACACTGAAGCTTTCTTT. Combining the CDR3 with reference TRBV25-1 and TRBJ1-1 gives the whole variable domain EADIYQTPRYLVIGTGKKITLECSQTMGHDKMYWYQQDPGMELHLIHYSYGVNSTEKGDLSSESTVSRIRTEHFPLTLESARPSHTSQYLCASSDRQDMNTEAFFGQGTRLTVV.

This clone was seen a few times. The rearrangement uses TRBV5-1 and TRBJ1-2, with D tentatively TRBD1 (5 bases). The germline CDR1 and CDR2 sequences are SGHRS and YFSETQ. V lost 0 bases, J lost 0 bases, and 9 bases lay in between. CDR3 length: 15 residues. CDR3 in amino acids: CASSLVAGPNYGYTF. The DNA of the CDR3 is TGCGCCAGCAGCTTGGTCGCGGGGCCTAACTATGGCTACACCTTC.

The CDR3 bases are TGTGCCAGCAGCCTTACCTACGAGCAGTACTTC. Translation gives CASSLTYEQYF. This chain joins TRBV11-2 and TRBJ2-7; the D is unclear. The V end was cut by 5 bases, the J end by 2 bases, with 4 bases between. Per germline, CDR1 SGHAT and CDR2 FQNNGV. The length of the CDR3 is 11 residues.

V gene TRBV28 combines with J gene TRBJ1-5, with D unclear. Trimming removed 3 bases at V and 4 bases at J, with 4 bases between. CDR1 and CDR2 from the germline V gene are MDHEN and SYDVKM. This CDR3 spans 12 amino acids. The DNA of the CDR3 is TGTGCCAGCAGTTTCCAGAATCAGCCCCAGCATTTT. Its translation is CASSFQNQPQHF.

The CDR3 DNA is TGTGCCAGCTCACCTTCCGGGGGCTCCTACAATGAGCAGTTCTTC. It codes for CASSPSGGSYNEQFF. J is TRBJ2-1 and V is TRBV18, with TRBD2 as a possible D gene (6 bases). Germline CDR1 and CDR2: KGHSH and LQKENI. The CDR3 is made up of 15 amino acids. V dropped 3 bases and J dropped 0 bases, with 9 bases sitting between them.

V is TRBV6-6 and J is TRBJ1-5, with D unresolved. Trimming pared 6 bases from V and 4 bases from J, leaving 7 bases between. The germline CDR1 and CDR2 sequences are MNHNY and SVGAGI (reference sequence). This CDR3 has 12 residues. CDR3 sequence (DNA): TGTGCCAGCAGCCCCGTTAATCAGCCCCAGCATTTT. Translated: CASSPVNQPQHF.

This chain connects TRBV6-5 to TRBJ2-7, with D tentatively TRBD1 (8 bases). There are 14 residues in the CDR3. V lost 5 bases to trimming and J lost 5 bases, with 16 bases between them. Germline-derived CDR1 and CDR2 are MNHEY and SVGAGI. CDR3 protein: CASSPWTGRDEQYF. CDR3 DNA sequence: TGTGCCAGCAGTCCCTGGACAGGGAGGGACGAGCAGTACTTC.